This T cell receptor (beta chain) stems from a study of OX40 agonist ivuxolimab in advanced cancers. V lost 7 bases and J lost 5; bases outside the gene matches: 8. This CDR3 spans 14 amino acids. CDR1 is MNHNY and CDR2 is SVGAGI in the germline V gene (reference sequence). Points on this clone: Its antigen is unidentified.

Data came from immunoSEQ multiplex PCR; TCRdb stores just in-frame clones and leaves some out. The sample has about 60,000 clones; roughly nine tenths are singletons. Findings and caveats of the study: By week 6 at 0.1 to 3.0 mg/kg, blood CD4+ and CD8+ T cells had expanded clonally.

This clonotype was sampled from an adult with an advanced solid tumor such as melanoma, head and neck, liver or kidney cancer. The input for sequencing was CD4+ or CD8+ T cells sorted from blood, taken in a trial of the OX40 agonist ivuxolimab. This rearrangement joins TRBV6-6 to TRBJ1-1; 9 bases match TRBD1. This CDR3 is CASTIQGAWTEAFF. Here the CDR3 DNA reads TGTGCCAGCACCATACAGGGGGCTTGGACTGAAGCTTTCTTT.